These 21 T cell receptor beta chains came from one sample sequenced in a study of blood T cell repertoires in COVID-19. Sequenced by immunoSEQ multiplex PCR; TCRdb stores in-frame clones only, minus some. The sample yields roughly 280,000 clones, nearly 90% seen once. Material: PBMCs or T cells enriched from blood (not recorded which). These receptors originate from a woman aged 60-75 years who had recovered from COVID-19.

This clone was seen once. The rearrangement joins TRBV3-1 (or the pseudogene TRBV3-2) to TRBJ1-6, with no clear D. Germline CDR1 LGHDT, CDR2 YNNKEL (reference sequence). The CDR3 sequence is 15 residues long. Trimming took 0 bases from V and 6 from J, leaving 9 bases between them. CDR3 amino acids: CASSQDLASNSPLHF. The CDR3 DNA follows: TGTGCCAGCAGCCAAGATCTGGCCAGTAATTCACCCCTCCACTTT.

This rearrangement joins TRBV5-1 to TRBJ2-1, with 8 bases that match TRBD1. CDR1 and CDR2 (germline): SGHRS, YFSETQ. This CDR3 spans 15 amino acids. V was clipped by 7 bases and J by 0 bases; unmatched bases: 6. In DNA, the CDR3 is TGCGCCAGCCAAGACCAGGGGGCCTCCTACAATGAGCAGTTCTTC. This codes for CASQDQGASYNEQFF.

V usage is TRBV30 and J usage is TRBJ1-3; a weak D match, TRBD1 (5 bases). Germline CDR1 is GTSNPN and CDR2 is SVGIG (reference sequence). The CDR3 is 14 amino acids. V was pared by 3 bases and J by 8 bases, with 17 bases between. The CDR3 spells CAWRVQGGVHTIYF. In nucleotides, the CDR3 is TGTGCCTGGAGGGTCCAGGGTGGAGTGCACACCATATATTTT.

This chain links TRBV27 with TRBJ1-6; a possible D gene is TRBD1 (6 bases). Germline V gene lookup returns CDR1 MNHEY and CDR2 SMNVEV (reference sequence). V lost 5 bases and J lost 12, with 11 bases in between. CDR3 length equals 12 residues. CDR3 DNA sequence: TGTGCCAGCAGTGGGGGCCAATTACCCCTCCACTTT. Protein: CASSGGQLPLHF.

CDR3 protein: CASSYQRGPGKLFF. CDR3 DNA: TGTGCCAGCAGTTATCAGCGGGGCCCGGGAAAACTGTTTTTT. The rearrangement links TRBV6-5 to TRBJ1-4; weak D call: TRBD1 (5 bases). Germline V gene data show CDR1 as MNHEY and CDR2 as SVGAGI. V lost 3 bases and J 10 bases, leaving 15 bases between the germline ends. The CDR3 covers 14 residues.

The V gene is TRBV9, the J gene TRBJ1-1; D is uncertain. The germline V gene encodes CDR1 SGDLS and CDR2 YYNGEE. This CDR3 is 13 amino acids long. Deletions cut 4 bases from V and 6 bases from J, with 13 bases between. The CDR3 here is CASSRSLVAEAFF. The CDR3 nucleotides read TGTGCCAGCAGCCGTAGTTTGGTCGCTGAAGCTTTCTTT.

V gene TRBV19 combines with J gene TRBJ2-7; 8 bases are a match to TRBD1. Trimming cost V 7 bases and J 1 base; bases outside gene matches: 6. In germline, CDR1 is LNHDA, CDR2 SQIVND (reference sequence). The CDR3 extends over 14 amino acids. The CDR3 coding sequence is TGTGCCAGTAATCCGGGACAGGCATCCTACGAGCAGTACTTC. Residues: CASNPGQASYEQYF.

The chain links TRBV6-7 to TRBJ2-1; TRBD2 agrees at 14 bases. TRBV6-7 is annotated as an ORF whose role is uncertain. There are 16 residues in the CDR3. V lost 4 bases, J lost 9 bases, and 8 bases stayed unmatched. The CDR3 coding sequence is TGTGCCAGCAGTTTACTTCGACTAGCGGGGGGGTTTGAGCAGTTCTTC. It encodes CASSLLRLAGGFEQFF.

The chain couples TRBV6-4 to TRBJ2-3, with TRBD2 matching over 9 bases. The V and J ends lost 4 bases and 0 bases, in that order; junction bases with no gene match: 2. The germline CDR1 and CDR2 sequences are MRHNA and SNTAGT. This CDR3 spans 15 amino acids. DNA of the CDR3: TGTGCCAGCAGTGTAACTAGCGGGAGCACAGATACGCAGTATTTT. It yields the protein CASSVTSGSTDTQYF.

The chain has TRBV6-5 and TRBJ2-3, with D possibly being TRBD1 (5 bases). There are 14 residues in the CDR3. V was cut by 8 bases and J by 4 bases, with 16 bases left in between. Germline CDR1 reads MNHEY; CDR2 reads SVGAGI. The CDR3: CASHPGPRADTQYF. DNA for the CDR3: TGTGCCAGCCATCCGGGCCCCAGGGCAGATACGCAGTATTTT.

The chain carries TRBV7-3 and TRBJ1-1; 11 bases agree with TRBD1. The CDR3 totals 14 residues. The junction had 5 bases not matched to a gene; V was cut back by 6 bases and J by 5 bases. The germline CDR1 and CDR2 sequences are SGHTA and FQGTGA. CDR3 DNA: TGTGCCAGCAGGCCCGGACAGGGGGCGACTGAAGCTTTCTTT. Its translation is CASRPGQGATEAFF.

This rearrangement joins TRBV27 to TRBJ1-2; the D gene is possibly TRBD1 (6 bases). This CDR3 has 12 amino acids. The germline V and J ends were trimmed by 5 bases and 6 bases, with 10 bases remaining between them. CDR1 and CDR2 (germline): MNHEY, SMNVEV (reference sequence). DNA for the CDR3: TGTGCCAGCAGTGACTACAGGGATGGCTACACCTTC. It specifies CASSDYRDGYTF.

On this clone: Additional DNA sequences in this sample encode the identical CDR3. The CDR3 here is CAISARDEQYF. The CDR3 DNA reads as TGTGCCATCAGTGCGAGAGACGAGCAGTACTTC. The chain recombines TRBV10-3 with TRBJ2-7; no definite D call. CDR1 is ENHRY, CDR2 SYGVKD, per germline. The CDR3 runs to 11 residues. Between the trimmed V and J ends, which lost 4 bases and 5 bases, there was a span of 6 bases.

This chain uses TRBV19 with TRBJ2-5; TRBD2 is a possible D gene (5 bases). CDR3 length: 13 amino acids. Germline-derived CDR1 and CDR2 are LNHDA and SQIVND (reference sequence). V gave up 8 bases and J gave up 4 bases, with 14 bases separating them. This CDR3 reads CASGPSRGETQYF. For the CDR3, the DNA is TGTGCCAGTGGGCCATCCCGGGGAGAGACCCAGTACTTC.

The sample holds a few counts of this clone. This sequence joins TRBV5-6 and TRBJ2-4, with D possibly matching TRBD2 (6 bases). Between the trimmed V and J ends, which lost 8 bases and 5 bases, there was a span of 23 bases. The germline CDR1 and CDR2 sequences are SGHDT and YYEEEE. This CDR3 is built from 16 residues. This CDR3 is CASQTLRLGSQNIQYF. The CDR3 coding sequence is TGTGCCAGTCAAACTCTGAGGCTCGGGAGCCAAAACATTCAGTACTTC.

The chain carries TRBV28 and TRBJ2-4; 9 bases align to TRBD1. The junction had 9 bases not matched to a gene; V was cut back by 5 bases and J by 1 base. From germline, CDR1 is MDHEN and CDR2 SYDVKM. There are 17 residues in the CDR3. The CDR3, as DNA: TGTGCCAGCAGTAGGCCCGGGACAGGGATGGCCAAAAACATTCAGTACTTC. Its protein product is CASSRPGTGMAKNIQYF.

The chain joins TRBV6-1 to TRBJ2-7; D is perhaps TRBD2 (5 bases). Germline assignment: CDR1 MNHNS and CDR2 SASEGT. This CDR3 comprises 13 residues. Trimming took off 2 bases at V and 7 bases at J, with 12 bases between the two ends. The CDR3 DNA is TGTGCCAGCAGTGAACAAGGGCCGGGGGAGCAGTACTTC. Translating it yields CASSEQGPGEQYF.

This sequence joins TRBV5-1 and TRBJ2-1; 8 bases align to TRBD1. The CDR3 spans 15 residues. Germline V gene data show CDR1 as SGHRS and CDR2 as YFSETQ. Germline trimming cut 5 bases from V and 4 bases from J; bases unmatched to any gene: 8. The CDR3 DNA sequence: TGCGCCAGCAGTGAGGGGGGACAGGTGTACAATGAGCAGTTCTTC. The encoded protein is CASSEGGQVYNEQFF. The variable domain in full, completed from reference TRBV5-1 and TRBJ2-1, reads KAGVTQTPRYLIKTRGQQVTLSCSPISGHRSVSWYQQTPGQGLQFLFEYFSETQRNKGNFPGRFSGRQFSNSRSEMNVSTLELGDSALYLCASSEGGQVYNEQFFGPGTRLTVL.

V and J are TRBV5-8 and TRBJ2-5; TRBD2 agrees at 9 bases. This CDR3 is 17 amino acids long. J gave up 2 bases and V 3 bases, and 11 bases lay outside the gene matches. Per the germline V gene, CDR1 is SGHTS and CDR2 is YDEGEE. For the CDR3, the DNA is TGTGCCAGCAGCTCCGACTGGGGTAGCGGGGGACAAGAGACCCAGTACTTC. It encodes CASSSDWGSGGQETQYF.

This clone was observed a single time. This chain connects TRBV24-1 to TRBJ2-2; 9 nucleotides line up with TRBD1. The length of the CDR3 is 15 residues. The germline CDR1 and CDR2 sequences are KGHDR and SFDVKD. With 4 bases clipped from V and 5 bases from J, the junction kept 4 bases outside the gene matches. This chain's CDR3 is CATSDPGQGTGELFF. CDR3 in DNA: TGTGCCACCAGTGACCCGGGACAGGGTACCGGGGAGCTGTTTTTT.

The chain has TRBV5-1 and TRBJ2-7; 9 bases are a match to TRBD1. Looked up from germline, CDR1 is SGHRS and CDR2 is YFSETQ. The ends lost 1 base at V and 4 bases at J; junction bases unmatched: 9. The CDR3 runs 16 residues. The CDR3 DNA is TGCGCCAGCAGCTTGCAGGGGACAGGGTATGTTTACGAGCAGTACTTC. The encoded protein is CASSLQGTGYVYEQYF.